Each of the 18 T cell receptor beta chains below was sequenced from the same sample in a study of blood T cell repertoires in COVID-19. The protocol was immunoSEQ multiplex PCR, while the TCRdb copy is restricted to in-frame clones and leaves out a portion. This table has over 250,000 clones, about 73% appearing once. The sequenced material came from peripheral blood. Receptor source: a woman of 80 years or more with acute or convalescent COVID-19.

The chain employs TRBV4-2 and TRBJ1-5; tentative D call: TRBD1 (5 bases). Germline CDR1 LGHNA, CDR2 YNFKEQ. The V end was cut by 0 bases, the J end by 9 bases, with 15 bases between. CDR3 length: 15 amino acids. The CDR3, as DNA: TGTGCCAGCAGCCAAGATTTAACAGGCAACCGGCCCCAGCATTTT. Its protein is CASSQDLTGNRPQHF.

As regards this clone: The sample carries other DNA sequences with the same CDR3. The chain is built from TRBV29-1 and TRBJ1-1; no clear D gene. This CDR3 is 13 amino acids long. With 1 base removed from V and 1 base from J, the gap between germline ends came to 7 bases. From germline, CDR1 is SQVTM and CDR2 ANQGSEA. The CDR3 reads CSVEGQQNTEAFF. Here the CDR3 DNA reads TGCAGCGTTGAAGGTCAACAGAACACTGAAGCTTTCTTT. The full variable domain, its missing parts supplied by reference TRBV29-1 and TRBJ1-1, is SAVISQKPSRDICQRGTSLTIQCQVDSQVTMMFWYRQQPGQSLTLIATANQGSEATYESGFVIDKFPISRPNLTFSTLTVSNMSPEDSSIYLCSVEGQQNTEAFFGQGTRLTVV.

The chain has TRBV7-9 and TRBJ1-4; 9 bases map to TRBD1. This CDR3 contains 15 residues. The germline V gene encodes CDR1 SEHNR and CDR2 FQNEAQ (reference sequence). With 2 bases clipped from V and 8 bases from J, the junction kept 6 bases outside the gene matches. For the CDR3, the DNA is TGTGCCAGCAGCTTACTGAGACAGGGGGGCGAAAAACTGTTTTTT. Protein product: CASSLLRQGGEKLFF.

V and J are TRBV5-4 and TRBJ2-7; 9 bases line up with TRBD1. The CDR3 runs to 16 residues. The junction had 9 bases not matched to a gene; V was cut back by 0 bases and J by 5 bases. In germline, CDR1 is SGHNT, CDR2 YYREEE (reference sequence). The CDR3 reads CASSLGVGTGRDEQYF. CDR3 sequence (DNA): TGTGCCAGCAGCTTGGGGGTGGGGACAGGGCGTGACGAGCAGTACTTC.

J is TRBJ2-7 and V is TRBV11-2, with 9 positions matching TRBD2. Per the germline V gene, CDR1 is SGHAT and CDR2 is FQNNGV. The J segment lost 5 bases and the V segment lost 1 base, leaving 6 bases of the junction unmatched. This CDR3 spans 15 amino acids. The CDR3 DNA reads TGTGCCAGCAGCTTAGCACTAGCGGGCGTGAACGAGCAGTACTTC. This codes for CASSLALAGVNEQYF.

Concerning this clone: At one boundary the junction diverges from the germline segment, which might be a read error. CDR3: CASSPPTGGGIYSEQFF. The CDR3 bases are TGTGCCAGCTCACCACCGACGGGGGGGGGAATCTACAGTGAGCAGTTCTTC. This chain joins TRBV18 and TRBJ2-1; 8 positions match TRBD2. Germline loops: CDR1 KGHSH, CDR2 LQKENI. CDR3 length: 17 amino acids.

The sample holds one count of this clone. This chain links TRBV4-1 with TRBJ1-6; D gene unclear. V was trimmed by 1 base and J by 5 bases, leaving 9 bases between them. The CDR3 contains 15 residues. Germline CDR1 reads MGHRA; CDR2 reads YSYEKL. The CDR3: CASSQGEQNNSPLHF. CDR3 bases: TGCGCCAGCAGCCAAGGAGAACAGAATAATTCACCCCTCCACTTT.

J is TRBJ2-5 and V is TRBV5-1; possibly TRBD1 for D (5 bases). Germline assignment: CDR1 SGHRS and CDR2 YFSETQ. The CDR3 contains 14 residues. V lost 0 bases, J lost 4 bases, and 10 bases lay in between. DNA of the CDR3: TGCGCCAGCAGCTTGGGGGGCCCTAGAGAGACCCAGTACTTC. This gives the protein CASSLGGPRETQYF.

The chain couples TRBV6-1 to TRBJ2-3; D is possibly TRBD1 (6 bases). V gave up 3 bases and J gave up 1 base, with 17 bases separating them. CDR3 length: 17 residues. Germline values: CDR1 MNHNS, CDR2 SASEGT. The CDR3: CASSDSIPRTGTDTQYF. CDR3 nucleotides: TGTGCCAGCAGTGATAGTATCCCAAGGACAGGCACAGATACGCAGTATTTT.

This chain uses TRBV6-5 with TRBJ2-7; 13 bases are shared with TRBD2. This CDR3 is 15 amino acids long. Losses at the gene ends were 6 bases for V and 1 base for J; bases not matched to a gene: 3. Germline CDR1 and CDR2: MNHEY and SVGAGI. CDR3 DNA: TGTGCCAGCAGACAACTAGCGGGAGGGTCCTACGAGCAGTACTTC. This encodes CASRQLAGGSYEQYF.

This clone has just a few counts. This chain joins TRBV20-1 and TRBJ2-3, with 7 bases aligning to TRBD2. The CDR3 loop spans 14 amino acids. V lost 3 bases and J lost 5; bases outside the gene matches: 8. CDR1 DFQATT and CDR2 SNEGSKA come from the germline V gene (reference sequence). The CDR3 is CSASYRWGGDTQYF. The DNA of the CDR3 is TGCAGTGCTAGTTATCGTTGGGGGGGAGATACGCAGTATTTT.

This clone has only one observation. This chain connects TRBV19 to TRBJ1-5; D is uncertain. The length of the CDR3 is 17 residues. Germline V gene lookup returns CDR1 LNHDA and CDR2 SQIVND (reference sequence). V was pared by 4 bases and J by 3 bases, with 19 bases between. DNA for the CDR3: TGTGCCAGTAGTACGTACCCAGTAGGAGCCAACAATCAGCCCCAGCATTTT. It specifies CASSTYPVGANNQPQHF.

The rearrangement joins TRBV29-1 to TRBJ2-7; tentative D call: TRBD1 (6 bases). CDR1 and CDR2 from the germline V gene are SQVTM and ANQGSEA. This CDR3 spans 12 amino acids. Trimming stripped 8 bases from V and 4 bases from J, with 15 bases between. The DNA of the CDR3 is TGCAGCACCAGAGGACAGCTTTACGAGCAGTACTTC. Its translation is CSTRGQLYEQYF.

V gene TRBV18 combines with J gene TRBJ1-2; no definite D call. The CDR3 totals 16 residues. Between the trimmed V and J ends, which lost 1 base and 3 bases, there was a span of 15 bases. The germline gives CDR1 KGHSH, CDR2 LQKENI. The CDR3 loop is CASSPRSGRPDYGYTF. CDR3 coding DNA: TGTGCCAGCTCACCACGGTCCGGCAGGCCCGACTATGGCTACACCTTC.

The chain joins TRBV12-5 to TRBJ2-7; 8 bases are a match to TRBD2. With 4 bases clipped from V and 1 base from J, the junction kept 9 bases outside the gene matches. There are 16 residues in the CDR3. The germline V gene encodes CDR1 LGHNT and CDR2 FRNRAP. Here the CDR3 DNA reads TGTGCTAGTGGTTCCATTACTAGCGGTCGTTCCTACGAGCAGTACTTC. It translates to CASGSITSGRSYEQYF.

This chain connects TRBV6-5 to TRBJ2-7; TRBD1 matches 8 bases. The ends lost 2 bases at V and 4 bases at J; junction bases unmatched: 7. CDR1 MNHEY and CDR2 SVGAGI come from the germline V gene. This CDR3 has 15 amino acids. DNA of the CDR3: TGTGCCAGCAGTTACCCGAGACAGGGGACTTACGAGCAGTACTTC. Amino acids: CASSYPRQGTYEQYF.

This clone appeared many times. Different DNA sequences within this sample yield the same CDR3. The V call is TRBV19, the J call TRBJ1-5; no reliable D call. The CDR3 is 13 amino acids. Looked up from germline, CDR1 is LNHDA and CDR2 is SQIVND (reference sequence). V shed 3 bases and J shed 5 bases, with 8 bases lying between them. DNA of the CDR3: TGTGCCAGTAGTATCCTCGGGGATCAGCCCCAGCATTTT. Amino acids: CASSILGDQPQHF.

This rearrangement joins TRBV7-9 to TRBJ1-4; no clear D. Trimming took off 1 base at V and 4 bases at J, with 10 bases between the two ends. The CDR3 is 15 residues long. Germline CDR1 and CDR2: SEHNR and FQNEAQ (reference sequence). The CDR3 sequence: CASSLDSGINEKLFF. The CDR3 bases are TGTGCCAGCAGCTTAGATTCAGGCATTAATGAAAAACTGTTTTTT.